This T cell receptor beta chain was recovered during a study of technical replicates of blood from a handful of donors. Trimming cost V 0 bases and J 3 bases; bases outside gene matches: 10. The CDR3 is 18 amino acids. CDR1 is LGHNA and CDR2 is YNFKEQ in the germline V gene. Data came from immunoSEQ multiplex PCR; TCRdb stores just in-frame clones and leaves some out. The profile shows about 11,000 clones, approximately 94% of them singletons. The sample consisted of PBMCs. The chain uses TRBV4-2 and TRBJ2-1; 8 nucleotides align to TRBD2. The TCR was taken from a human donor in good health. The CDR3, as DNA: TGTGCCAGCAGCCAAGATGGAGTACTAGCGGCAAGCTACAATGAGCAGTTCTTC. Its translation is CASSQDGVLAASYNEQFF.